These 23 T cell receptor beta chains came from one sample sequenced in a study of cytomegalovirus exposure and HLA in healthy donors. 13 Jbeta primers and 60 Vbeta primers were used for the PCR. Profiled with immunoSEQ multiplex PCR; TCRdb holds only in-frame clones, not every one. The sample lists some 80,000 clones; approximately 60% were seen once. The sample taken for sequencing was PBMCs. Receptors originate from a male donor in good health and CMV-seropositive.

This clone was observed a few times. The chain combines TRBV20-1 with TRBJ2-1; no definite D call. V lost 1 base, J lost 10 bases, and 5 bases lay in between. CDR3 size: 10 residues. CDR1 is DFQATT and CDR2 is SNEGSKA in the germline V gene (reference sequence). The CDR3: CSARGAEQFF. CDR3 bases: TGCAGTGCTAGAGGGGCAGAGCAGTTCTTC.

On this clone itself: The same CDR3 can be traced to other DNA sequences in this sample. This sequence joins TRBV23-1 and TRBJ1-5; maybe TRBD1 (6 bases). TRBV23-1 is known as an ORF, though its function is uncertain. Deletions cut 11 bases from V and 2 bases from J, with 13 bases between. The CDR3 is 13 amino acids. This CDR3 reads CAGQPCGNQPQHF. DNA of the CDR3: TGCGCCGGACAGCCTTGTGGCAATCAGCCCCAGCATTTT.

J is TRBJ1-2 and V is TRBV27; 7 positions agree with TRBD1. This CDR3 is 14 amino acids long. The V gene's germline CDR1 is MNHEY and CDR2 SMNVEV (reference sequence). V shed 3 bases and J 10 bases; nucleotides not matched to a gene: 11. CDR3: CASSFVRDSPLYTF. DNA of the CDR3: TGTGCCAGCAGTTTTGTCCGGGACAGCCCTCTCTACACCTTC.

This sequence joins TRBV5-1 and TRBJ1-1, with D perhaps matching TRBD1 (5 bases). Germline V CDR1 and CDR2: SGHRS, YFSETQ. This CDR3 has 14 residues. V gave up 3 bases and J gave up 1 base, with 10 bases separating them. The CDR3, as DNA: TGCGCCAGCAGCTCCTCCGGGGGGAACACTGAAGCTTTCTTT. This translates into CASSSSGGNTEAFF. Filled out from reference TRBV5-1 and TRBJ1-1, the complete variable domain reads KAGVTQTPRYLIKTRGQQVTLSCSPISGHRSVSWYQQTPGQGLQFLFEYFSETQRNKGNFPGRFSGRQFSNSRSEMNVSTLELGDSALYLCASSSSGGNTEAFFGQGTRLTVV.

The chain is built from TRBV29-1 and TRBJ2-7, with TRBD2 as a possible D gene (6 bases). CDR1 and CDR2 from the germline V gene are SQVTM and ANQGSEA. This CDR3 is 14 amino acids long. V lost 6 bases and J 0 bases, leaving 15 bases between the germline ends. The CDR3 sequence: CSVSGLSSSYEQYF. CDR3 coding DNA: TGCAGCGTGTCGGGACTTTCGAGCTCCTACGAGCAGTACTTC.

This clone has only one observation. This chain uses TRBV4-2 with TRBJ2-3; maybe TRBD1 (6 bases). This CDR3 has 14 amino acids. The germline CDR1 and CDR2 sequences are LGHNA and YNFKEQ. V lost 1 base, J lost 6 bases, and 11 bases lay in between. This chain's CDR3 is CASSQVLGADTQYF. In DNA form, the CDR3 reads TGTGCCAGCAGCCAAGTTCTGGGGGCGGATACGCAGTATTTT.

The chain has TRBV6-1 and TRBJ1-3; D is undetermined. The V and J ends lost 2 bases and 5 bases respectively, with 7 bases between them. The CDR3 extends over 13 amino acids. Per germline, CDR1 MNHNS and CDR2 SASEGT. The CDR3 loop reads CASSEPGRNTIYF. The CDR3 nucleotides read TGTGCCAGCAGTGAACCGGGGAGAAACACCATATATTTT.

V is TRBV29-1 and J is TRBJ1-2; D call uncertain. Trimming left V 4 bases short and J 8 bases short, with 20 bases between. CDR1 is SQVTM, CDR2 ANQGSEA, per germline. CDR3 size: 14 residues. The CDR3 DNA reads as TGCAGCGTTGTCTTAGAACCGGTTACGAGAGGCTACACCTTC. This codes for CSVVLEPVTRGYTF.

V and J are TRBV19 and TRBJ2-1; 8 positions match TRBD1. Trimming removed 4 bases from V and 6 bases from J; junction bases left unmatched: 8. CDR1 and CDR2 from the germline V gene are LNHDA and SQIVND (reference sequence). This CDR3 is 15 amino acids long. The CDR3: CASSSSGTGFNEQFF. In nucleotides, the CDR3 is TGTGCCAGTAGTAGCTCCGGGACAGGATTCAATGAGCAGTTCTTC.

In nucleotides, the CDR3 is TGTGCCAACCACCCCGGACAGGCGGGCCGCTACACCTTC. Protein product: CANHPGQAGRYTF. This chain links TRBV30 with TRBJ1-2, with 7 bases lining up with TRBD1. This CDR3 is 13 amino acids long. Germline V gene sequence: CDR1 GTSNPN, CDR2 SVGIG (reference sequence). The J segment lost 9 bases and the V segment lost 8 bases, leaving 15 bases of the junction unmatched. The whole variable domain, filled in from reference TRBV30 and TRBJ1-2, reads SQTIHQWPATLVQPVGSPLSLECTVEGTSNPNLYWYRQAAGRGLQLLFYSVGIGQISSEVPQNLSASRPQDRQFILSSKKLLLSDSGFYLCANHPGQAGRYTFGSGTRLTVV.

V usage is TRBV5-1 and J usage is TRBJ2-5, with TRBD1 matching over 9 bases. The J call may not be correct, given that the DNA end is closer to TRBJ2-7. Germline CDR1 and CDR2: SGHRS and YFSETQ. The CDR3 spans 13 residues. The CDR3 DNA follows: TGCGCCAGCAGCCCGGGACAGGGAAGCGAGCAGTACTTC. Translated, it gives CASSPGQGSEQYF.

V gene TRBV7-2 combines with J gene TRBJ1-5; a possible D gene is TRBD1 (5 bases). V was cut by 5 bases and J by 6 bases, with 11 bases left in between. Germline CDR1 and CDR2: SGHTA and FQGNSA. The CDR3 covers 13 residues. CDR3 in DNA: TGTGCCAGCAGCCCAGTAGGGGCTCAGCCCCAGCATTTT. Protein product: CASSPVGAQPQHF.

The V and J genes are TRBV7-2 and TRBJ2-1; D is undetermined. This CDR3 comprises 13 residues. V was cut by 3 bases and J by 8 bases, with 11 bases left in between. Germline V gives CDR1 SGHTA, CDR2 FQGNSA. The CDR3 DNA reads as TGTGCCAGCAGCTTTGACTCTGCGGATGAGCAGTTCTTC. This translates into CASSFDSADEQFF.

The CDR3 spells CASSEWRGGSTF. The CDR3, as DNA: TGTGCCAGCAGTGAATGGCGGGGAGGGTCCACCTTC. The rearrangement uses TRBV2 and TRBJ1-2; no definite D call. In germline, CDR1 is SNHLY, CDR2 FYNNEI. Trimming stripped 2 bases from V and 13 bases from J, with 14 bases between. The CDR3 extends over 12 amino acids.

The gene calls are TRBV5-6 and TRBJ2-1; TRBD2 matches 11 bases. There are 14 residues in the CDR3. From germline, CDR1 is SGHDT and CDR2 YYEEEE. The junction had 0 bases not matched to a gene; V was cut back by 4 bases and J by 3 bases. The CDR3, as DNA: TGTGCCAGCAGCGGGACTAGCGGCTACAATGAGCAGTTCTTC. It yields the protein CASSGTSGYNEQFF. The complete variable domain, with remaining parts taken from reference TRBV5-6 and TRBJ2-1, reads DAGVTQSPTHLIKTRGQQVTLRCSPKSGHDTVSWYQQALGQGPQFIFQYYEEEERQRGNFPDRFSGHQFPNYSSELNVNALLLGDSALYLCASSGTSGYNEQFFGPGTRLTVL.

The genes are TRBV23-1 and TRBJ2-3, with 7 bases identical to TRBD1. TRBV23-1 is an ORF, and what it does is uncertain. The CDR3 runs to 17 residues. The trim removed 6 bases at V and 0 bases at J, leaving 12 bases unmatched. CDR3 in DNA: TGCGCCAGCAGCCCGCGGAGGACAGGAAATAGCACAGATACGCAGTATTTT. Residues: CASSPRRTGNSTDTQYF.

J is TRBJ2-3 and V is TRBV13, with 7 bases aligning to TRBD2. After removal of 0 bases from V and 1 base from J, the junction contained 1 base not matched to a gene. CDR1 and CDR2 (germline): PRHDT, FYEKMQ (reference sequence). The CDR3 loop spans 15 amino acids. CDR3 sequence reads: CASSLGREGTDTQYF. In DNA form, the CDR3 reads TGTGCCAGCAGCTTAGGCCGGGAGGGCACAGATACGCAGTATTTT.

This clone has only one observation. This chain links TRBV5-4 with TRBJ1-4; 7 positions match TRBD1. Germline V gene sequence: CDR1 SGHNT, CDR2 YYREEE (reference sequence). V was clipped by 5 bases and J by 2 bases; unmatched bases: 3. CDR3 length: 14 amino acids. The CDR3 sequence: CASSSGGTNEKLFF. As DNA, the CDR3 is TGTGCCAGCAGTTCAGGGGGTACTAATGAAAAACTGTTTTTT.

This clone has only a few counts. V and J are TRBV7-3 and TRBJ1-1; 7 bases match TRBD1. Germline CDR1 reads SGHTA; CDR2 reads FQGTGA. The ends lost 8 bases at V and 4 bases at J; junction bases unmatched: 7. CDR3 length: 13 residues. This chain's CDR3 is CASVGGASTEAFF. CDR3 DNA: TGTGCCAGCGTAGGGGGCGCGTCCACTGAAGCTTTCTTT.

CDR3 bases: TGCGCCAGCAGCCGCGCCGGGACAGGGATAAATGAGCAGTTCTTC. Protein product: CASSRAGTGINEQFF. The chain has TRBV4-3 and TRBJ2-1; TRBD1 matches 9 bases. Trimming at V came to 4 bases and at J to 7 bases, leaving 8 bases not matched to a gene. The CDR3 is made up of 15 amino acids. The V gene's germline CDR1 is LGHNA and CDR2 YSLEER.

The CDR3 sequence: CASSITLNTEAFF. In nucleotides, the CDR3 is TGTGCCAGCTCCATAACTTTGAACACTGAAGCTTTCTTT. The V gene is TRBV18, the J gene TRBJ1-1; no firm D call. The length of the CDR3 is 13 residues. Germline V gene data show CDR1 as KGHSH and CDR2 as LQKENI. The germline V and J ends were trimmed by 6 bases and 0 bases, with 8 bases remaining between them.

This CDR3 reads CASRDRGEKLFF. As DNA, the CDR3 is TGTGCCAGTAGGGACAGGGGGGAAAAACTGTTTTTT. The chain employs TRBV2 and TRBJ1-4; 11 positions agree with TRBD1. Trimming removed 9 bases from V and 8 bases from J; junction bases left unmatched: 2. Germline V gene data show CDR1 as SNHLY and CDR2 as FYNNEI. The CDR3 has 12 residues.

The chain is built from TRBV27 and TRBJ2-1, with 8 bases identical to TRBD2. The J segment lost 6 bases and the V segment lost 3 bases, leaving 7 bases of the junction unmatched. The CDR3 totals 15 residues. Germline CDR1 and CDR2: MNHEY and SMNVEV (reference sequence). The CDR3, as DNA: TGTGCCAGCAGTTTGGGGGGCGGGAGGTTCAATGAGCAGTTCTTC. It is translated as CASSLGGGRFNEQFF.